Each of the 32 T cell receptor beta chains below was sequenced from the same sample in a study of shared clonotypes between healthy human individuals. The data were produced by immunoSEQ multiplex PCR, yet TCRdb's version contains in-frame clones alone and is incomplete. The data show some 2.1 million clones, over 85% seen once. The specimen was naive CD4+ T cells sorted from blood. Noted subset: CD45RA+ positively selected. These receptors all come from a man younger than 30 in good health.

The chain joins TRBV9 to TRBJ2-5, with 9 bases fitting TRBD1. The CDR3 has 16 amino acids. Germline loops: CDR1 SGDLS, CDR2 YYNGEE. V lost 4 bases and J lost 4; bases outside the gene matches: 11. In nucleotides, the CDR3 is TGTGCCAGCAGCCCGAGACAACAGGGGGCGAGAGAGACCCAGTACTTC. Encoded protein: CASSPRQQGARETQYF. The whole variable domain, remainder taken from reference TRBV9 and TRBJ2-5, is DSGVTQTPKHLITATGQRVTLRCSPRSGDLSVYWYQQSLDQGLQFLIQYYNGEERAKGNILERFSAQQFPDLHSELNLSSLELGDSALYFCASSPRQQGARETQYFGPGTRLLVL.

J is TRBJ2-5 and V is TRBV19; 7 bases align to TRBD2. V shed 3 bases and J 1 base; nucleotides not matched to a gene: 11. CDR3 size: 17 residues. From germline, CDR1 is LNHDA and CDR2 SQIVND (reference sequence). The DNA for the CDR3 is TGTGCCAGTAGTATTTCCGGGGGGTGGAGTACCCAAGAGACCCAGTACTTC. It yields the protein CASSISGGWSTQETQYF.

In DNA, the CDR3 is TGCGCCAGCAGCCCCCACCCCCTAGCGGGAGGCGGGGAGACCCAGTACTTC. This gives the protein CASSPHPLAGGGETQYF. J is TRBJ2-5 and V is TRBV4-3; 11 nucleotides align to TRBD2. Trimming cost V 4 bases and J 5 bases; bases outside gene matches: 12. The CDR3 sequence is 17 residues long. Germline CDR1 is LGHNA and CDR2 is YSLEER.

The genes are TRBV7-2 and TRBJ2-7; D gene ambiguous. V shed 4 bases and J shed 2 bases, with 9 bases lying between them. This CDR3 has 13 amino acids. The germline V gene encodes CDR1 SGHTA and CDR2 FQGNSA. CDR3 amino acids: CASSSSAPYEQYF. The CDR3 DNA sequence: TGTGCCAGCAGCTCCTCAGCACCCTACGAGCAGTACTTC.

This rearrangement joins TRBV19 to TRBJ1-6; TRBD1 might be the D (6 bases). The CDR3 runs to 15 residues. V lost 4 bases and J lost 3, with 10 bases in between. From germline, CDR1 is LNHDA and CDR2 SQIVND (reference sequence). CDR3 sequence (DNA): TGTGCCAGTAGTACAGGACAGAGCTATAATTCACCCCTCCACTTT. Amino acids: CASSTGQSYNSPLHF.

The rearrangement uses TRBV20-1 and TRBJ1-1; D perhaps matches TRBD1 (5 bases). CDR3 size: 11 residues. The germline V gene encodes CDR1 DFQATT and CDR2 SNEGSKA (reference sequence). V shed 7 bases and J shed 7 bases, with 13 bases lying between them. CDR3 sequence: CSGDSGGEAFF. CDR3 nucleotides: TGCAGTGGGGACTCCGGGGGTGAAGCTTTCTTT.

The chain employs TRBV6-1 and TRBJ2-7; TRBD1 might be the D (5 bases). The CDR3 consists of 12 residues. The germline V gene encodes CDR1 MNHNS and CDR2 SASEGT. V shed 3 bases and J shed 3 bases, with 6 bases lying between them. The CDR3 spells CASSDRVYEQYF. Written as DNA, the CDR3 is TGTGCCAGCAGTGACAGGGTCTACGAGCAGTACTTC.

This clone occurred once. CDR3 sequence: CASINCSDSGANVLTF. In DNA form, the CDR3 reads TGCGCCAGCATTAACTGTTCAGACTCTGGGGCCAACGTCCTGACTTTC. The chain links TRBV10-1 to TRBJ2-6; D is ambiguous. The CDR3 is 16 amino acids. V gave up 7 bases and J gave up 0 bases, with 13 bases separating them. Germline CDR1 reads WNHNN; CDR2 reads SYGVQD (reference sequence).

J is TRBJ1-1 and V is TRBV27; D possibly corresponds to TRBD1 (5 bases). CDR1 is MNHEY and CDR2 is SMNVEV in the germline V gene (reference sequence). The CDR3 spans 12 residues. Trimming left V 4 bases short and J 5 bases short, with 8 bases between. In DNA form, the CDR3 reads TGTGCCAGCAGTTCAGGGTGGACTGAAGCTTTCTTT. This gives the protein CASSSGWTEAFF.

The V and J genes are TRBV19 and TRBJ2-7; either TRBD1 or TRBD2 may fit D (5 bases each). There are 14 residues in the CDR3. The germline V gene has CDR1 LNHDA and CDR2 SQIVND (reference sequence). The germline V and J ends were trimmed by 3 bases and 6 bases, with 15 bases remaining between them. CDR3 nucleotide sequence: TGTGCCAGTAGTATCAGCTACGGGACGGGCGAGCAGTACTTC. Translating gives CASSISYGTGEQYF. The full variable domain, its missing parts supplied by reference TRBV19 and TRBJ2-7, is DGGITQSPKYLFRKEGQNVTLSCEQNLNHDAMYWYRQDPGQGLRLIYYSQIVNDFQKGDIAEGYSVSREKKESFPLTVTSAQKNPTAFYLCASSISYGTGEQYFGPGTRLTVT.

Here the CDR3 DNA reads TGTGCCAGCAGCCTGACAGGGGTGAAAACTTTCTTT. It codes for CASSLTGVKTFF. The J gene is TRBJ1-1, the V gene TRBV6-6; 8 bases align to TRBD1. Trimming took 6 bases from V and 12 from J; bases not matched to a gene: 9. In germline, CDR1 is MNHNY, CDR2 SVGAGI (reference sequence). CDR3 size: 12 residues.

The J gene is TRBJ1-5, the V gene TRBV2, with D uncertain. The CDR3 contains 15 residues. Germline CDR1 SNHLY, CDR2 FYNNEI. Trimming removed 4 bases at V and 7 bases at J, with 17 bases between. The chain's CDR3 is CASSGQNPVGQPQHF. In nucleotides, the CDR3 is TGTGCCAGCAGTGGGCAGAACCCGGTTGGGCAGCCCCAGCATTTT.

The chain carries TRBV10-3 and TRBJ2-4; D unresolved. The germline V and J ends were trimmed by 6 bases and 2 bases, with 14 bases remaining between them. In germline, CDR1 is ENHRY, CDR2 SYGVKD. This CDR3 has 15 residues. The CDR3 protein is CAISPGRWSKNIQYF. The CDR3 nucleotides read TGTGCCATCAGCCCGGGCCGATGGTCCAAAAACATTCAGTACTTC.

V gene TRBV18 combines with J gene TRBJ1-2; 7 nucleotides line up with TRBD1. CDR3 length equals 15 residues. Germline values: CDR1 KGHSH, CDR2 LQKENI. Losses at the gene ends were 2 bases for V and 2 bases for J; bases not matched to a gene: 5. The DNA of the CDR3 is TGTGCCAGCTCACCAGAGGGACAGAAAAACTATGGCTACACCTTC. Its protein is CASSPEGQKNYGYTF.

V is TRBV7-8 and J is TRBJ1-1, with D hard to call. The CDR3 spans 17 residues. Germline CDR1 SGHVS, CDR2 FQNEAQ. Trimming removed 5 bases from V and 0 bases from J, with 19 bases in between. The CDR3 protein is CASSLGMGRYMNTEAFF. As DNA, the CDR3 is TGTGCCAGCAGCCTAGGAATGGGGAGGTACATGAACACTGAAGCTTTCTTT.

This clone has just one count. The J gene is TRBJ1-1, the V gene TRBV28; D remains ambiguous. The V gene's germline CDR1 is MDHEN and CDR2 SYDVKM. Trimming pared 3 bases from V and 0 bases from J, leaving 11 bases between. The CDR3 has 15 amino acids. In nucleotides, the CDR3 is TGTGCCAGCAGTTTGCACTCGGAAATGAACACTGAAGCTTTCTTT. Protein: CASSLHSEMNTEAFF.

V gene TRBV29-1 combines with J gene TRBJ1-1; 8 nucleotides match TRBD1. Trimming took 4 bases from V and 4 from J; bases not matched to a gene: 2. The CDR3 covers 12 residues. The germline V gene has CDR1 SQVTM and CDR2 ANQGSEA. This CDR3 is CSVAGGRTEAFF. In DNA, the CDR3 is TGCAGCGTTGCAGGGGGCCGCACTGAAGCTTTCTTT. Full variable domain (outside the CDR3, taken from reference TRBV29-1 and TRBJ1-1): SAVISQKPSRDICQRGTSLTIQCQVDSQVTMMFWYRQQPGQSLTLIATANQGSEATYESGFVIDKFPISRPNLTFSTLTVSNMSPEDSSIYLCSVAGGRTEAFFGQGTRLTVV.

The chain employs TRBV6-5 and TRBJ1-5; TRBD1 matches 7 bases. This CDR3 spans 14 amino acids. Per germline, CDR1 MNHEY and CDR2 SVGAGI. V trimming: 6 bases; J trimming: 4 bases; junction bases outside the gene matches: 6. CDR3 in amino acids: CASRDADRNQPQHF. DNA of the CDR3: TGTGCCAGCAGAGACGCGGACAGGAATCAGCCCCAGCATTTT.

The V gene is TRBV5-1, the J gene TRBJ2-2; 8 bases line up with TRBD2. The CDR3 totals 16 residues. The V gene's germline CDR1 is SGHRS and CDR2 YFSETQ. With 7 bases clipped from V and 2 bases from J, the junction kept 10 bases outside the gene matches. The CDR3 sequence: CASGKERERNTGELFF. The CDR3 region has the DNA TGCGCCAGCGGTAAGGAGCGGGAGCGCAACACCGGGGAGCTGTTTTTT.

The chain links TRBV7-2 to TRBJ2-1; a possible D gene is TRBD2 (6 bases). This CDR3 has 18 residues. Between the trimmed V and J ends, which lost 4 bases and 3 bases, there was a span of 22 bases. Looked up from germline, CDR1 is SGHTA and CDR2 is FQGNSA. This CDR3 is CASSSPRGYSGIYNEQFF. CDR3 DNA sequence: TGTGCCAGCAGCTCCCCCCGGGGTTATAGCGGAATCTACAATGAGCAGTTCTTC.

J is TRBJ1-5 and V is TRBV27; 8 bases are a match to TRBD1. There are 17 residues in the CDR3. Germline values: CDR1 MNHEY, CDR2 SMNVEV (reference sequence). V was pared by 5 bases and J by 1 base, with 10 bases of the junction left unmatched. The CDR3 nucleotides are TGTGCCAGCAGTACAACTTCGGGGACAGGAAGCAATCAGCCCCAGCATTTT. Translating gives CASSTTSGTGSNQPQHF.

This sequence joins TRBV2 and TRBJ1-2; D not certain. The length of the CDR3 is 12 residues. Germline V CDR1 and CDR2: SNHLY, FYNNEI. V lost 7 bases and J 4 bases, leaving 10 bases between the germline ends. The CDR3 here is CASTLSGYGYTF. CDR3 DNA: TGTGCCAGCACCCTTAGTGGCTATGGCTACACCTTC. Filled out from reference TRBV2 and TRBJ1-2, the complete variable domain reads EPEVTQTPSHQVTQMGQEVILRCVPISNHLYFYWYRQILGQKVEFLVSFYNNEISEKSEIFDDQFSVERPDGSNFTLKIRSTKLEDSAMYFCASTLSGYGYTFGSGTRLTVV.

This sequence joins TRBV5-4 and TRBJ2-1; D gene ambiguous. CDR3 length equals 12 residues. Deletions cut 7 bases from V and 8 bases from J, with 13 bases between. CDR1 and CDR2 from the germline V gene are SGHNT and YYREEE (reference sequence). DNA of the CDR3: TGTGCCAGCTCACTGGTTTGGGATGAGCAGTTCTTC. Residues: CASSLVWDEQFF.

The chain recombines TRBV7-2 with TRBJ1-2; 7 bases line up with TRBD1. The CDR3 totals 13 residues. Germline V gene sequence: CDR1 SGHTA, CDR2 FQGNSA. V was clipped by 6 bases and J by 4 bases; unmatched bases: 5. CDR3 coding DNA: TGTGCCAGCAGGCGGGACAGATCCTATGGCTACACCTTC. It specifies CASRRDRSYGYTF.

The chain links TRBV30 to TRBJ2-1; a possible D gene is TRBD1 (5 bases). The CDR3 runs 15 residues. Trimming took 0 bases from V and 2 from J, leaving 11 bases between them. Per the germline V gene, CDR1 is GTSNPN and CDR2 is SVGIG (reference sequence). CDR3 coding DNA: TGTGCCTGGAGTGTAGGCAGGGCTGCCTACAATGAGCAGTTCTTC. It encodes CAWSVGRAAYNEQFF. The full variable domain, completed using reference TRBV30 and TRBJ2-1, is SQTIHQWPATLVQPVGSPLSLECTVEGTSNPNLYWYRQAAGRGLQLLFYSVGIGQISSEVPQNLSASRPQDRQFILSSKKLLLSDSGFYLCAWSVGRAAYNEQFFGPGTRLTVL.

The DNA for the CDR3 is TGTGCCAGCGGGAAGTACGAGCAGTACTTC. Translation: CASGKYEQYF. The chain combines TRBV6-5 with TRBJ2-7; D call uncertain. V lost 8 bases, J lost 4 bases, and 6 bases lay in between. The CDR3 sequence is 10 residues long. In germline, CDR1 is MNHEY, CDR2 SVGAGI.

The chain is built from TRBV30 and TRBJ1-1; a possible D gene is TRBD1 (5 bases). The germline gives CDR1 GTSNPN, CDR2 SVGIG (reference sequence). The CDR3 consists of 14 residues. Trimming took 3 bases from V and 5 from J, leaving 16 bases between them. In nucleotides, the CDR3 is TGTGCCTGGAGAGAAGTAGGGGTAGTAACTGAAGCTTTCTTT. Encoded protein: CAWREVGVVTEAFF.

About this clone itself: The identical CDR3 is also encoded by other nucleotide sequences in the sample. CDR3 sequence reads: CASSLGQGATDTQYF. The CDR3 DNA is TGCGCCAGCAGCTTGGGGCAGGGGGCAACAGATACGCAGTATTTT. This chain uses TRBV5-1 with TRBJ2-3; 8 nucleotides agree with TRBD1. V gave up 0 bases and J gave up 3 bases; unmatched junction bases: 3. In germline, CDR1 is SGHRS, CDR2 YFSETQ. This CDR3 spans 15 amino acids.

The J gene is TRBJ2-7, the V gene TRBV10-1; D tentatively fits TRBD1 or TRBD2 (6 bases each). The CDR3 runs to 15 residues. Germline lookup yields CDR1 WNHNN and CDR2 SYGVQD (reference sequence). Trimming cost V 3 bases and J 6 bases, with 18 bases left between them. CDR3 DNA: TGCGCCAGCAGTGATCGCGGGACACTCCAAGGCGAGCAGTACTTC. Translated, it gives CASSDRGTLQGEQYF.

This sequence joins TRBV6-6 and TRBJ2-7; D is perhaps TRBD2 (6 bases). V was pared by 5 bases and J by 2 bases, with 16 bases between. This CDR3 contains 15 residues. Germline CDR1 MNHNY, CDR2 SVGAGI (reference sequence). CDR3: CASSPWQGGTYEQYF. The CDR3 DNA follows: TGTGCCAGCAGTCCTTGGCAGGGAGGCACCTACGAGCAGTACTTC.

This chain joins TRBV27 and TRBJ2-5, with a possible D match to TRBD2 (7 bases). The germline CDR1 and CDR2 sequences are MNHEY and SMNVEV (reference sequence). CDR3 length equals 15 residues. With 2 bases removed from V and 1 base from J, the gap between germline ends came to 11 bases. CDR3 protein: CASSLNAGAQETQYF. CDR3 DNA: TGTGCCAGCAGTTTAAATGCGGGGGCCCAAGAGACCCAGTACTTC.

The chain joins TRBV19 to TRBJ2-7, with 8 bases matching TRBD1. The CDR3 loop spans 13 amino acids. V lost 10 bases to trimming and J lost 3 bases; unmatched junction nucleotides: 8. Looked up from germline, CDR1 is LNHDA and CDR2 is SQIVND (reference sequence). The CDR3 loop reads CATRDRGLYEQYF. The CDR3 DNA sequence: TGTGCCACCAGAGACAGGGGCCTCTACGAGCAGTACTTC.